This T cell receptor (beta chain) was recovered during a study of blood T cell repertoires in COVID-19. About the research overall: Some COVID-19 samples were acute and others convalescent; all came from the United States, Italy and Spain. PBMCs, B-cell-depleted T cells, or T cells provided the cDNA or gDNA that made up the material.

Patients of the Seattle cohort, enrolled during active infection, were followed longitudinally. Authors' processing steps: Quantification of nucleated cells was approximated via reference gene primer amplification. TCRdb's table, derived via immunoSEQ multiplex PCR, lists solely in-frame clones and lacks some. The V and J calls and clone size are taken from that table; D and trimming were inferred from the DNA. The repertoire includes fewer than 300,000 clones, approximately 84% of them detected once, and over 1.1% sits in the top ten. CDR3 length: 15 residues. Germline values: CDR1 SGDLS, CDR2 YYNGEE. Trimming cost V 0 bases and J 5 bases, with 14 bases left between them.

The chain carries TRBV9 and TRBJ1-2, with D possibly matching TRBD1 (6 bases). The sample was peripheral blood. The source is a human donor with COVID-19, enrolled during active disease. The donor label of this sample is uncertain. CDR3 sequence reads: CASSVELGDIYGYTF. CDR3 DNA sequence: TGTGCCAGCAGCGTAGAACTGGGGGACATTTATGGCTACACCTTC.